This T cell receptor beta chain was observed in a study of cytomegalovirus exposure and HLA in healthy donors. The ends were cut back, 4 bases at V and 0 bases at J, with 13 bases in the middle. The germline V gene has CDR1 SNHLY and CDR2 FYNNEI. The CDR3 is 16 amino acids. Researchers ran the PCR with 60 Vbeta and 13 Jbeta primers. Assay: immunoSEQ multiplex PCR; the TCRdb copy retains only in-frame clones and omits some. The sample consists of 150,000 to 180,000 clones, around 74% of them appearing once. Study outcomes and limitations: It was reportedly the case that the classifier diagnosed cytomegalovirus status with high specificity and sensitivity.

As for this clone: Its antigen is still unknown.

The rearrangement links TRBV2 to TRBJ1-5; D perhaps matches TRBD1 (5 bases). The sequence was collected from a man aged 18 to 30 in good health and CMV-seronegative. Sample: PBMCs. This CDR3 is CASSGRGDYSNQPQHF. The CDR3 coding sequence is TGTGCCAGCAGTGGAAGGGGCGATTATAGCAATCAGCCCCAGCATTTT.